These 23 T cell receptor beta chains came from one sample sequenced in a study of T cell responses to AZD1222 COVID-19 vaccine. The data were produced by immunoSEQ multiplex PCR, yet TCRdb's version contains in-frame clones alone and is incomplete. This sample has about 120,000 clones; about 90% occur once, and the top ten carry approximately 2.5%. This sample comprised peripheral blood, obtained 28 days after the second AZD1222 dose. The receptors here all came from an adult who received the AZD1222 COVID-19 vaccine.

About this clone: Mismatch with germline at one junction end may stem from a read error. The genes are TRBV7-3 and TRBJ1-2; TRBD1 aligns across 7 bases. Germline CDR1 reads SGHTA; CDR2 reads FQGTGA. The CDR3 totals 13 residues. The CDR3 spells CASSFGPGDSFLF. The DNA of the CDR3 is TGTGCCAGCAGCTTCGGCCCCGGGGACAGTTTCCTATTC.

The CDR3 region has the DNA TGCGCCAGCAGCCAAGATGGCAGGGAAAACACCGGGGAGCTGTTTTTT. It specifies CASSQDGRENTGELFF. This chain joins TRBV4-3 and TRBJ2-2; possible D gene TRBD1, 5 bases. CDR3 size: 16 residues. Germline V lookup: CDR1 LGHNA, CDR2 YSLEER. V was clipped by 0 bases and J by 2 bases, with 10 bases between them.

V and J are TRBV4-2 and TRBJ1-4, with D tentatively TRBD1 (6 bases). Trimming stripped 5 bases from V and 8 bases from J, with 21 bases between. This CDR3 is 16 amino acids long. Germline-derived CDR1 and CDR2 are LGHNA and YNFKEQ. CDR3 DNA: TGTGCCAGCAGCGAACTCGGCGGGGGCGGTGGGGAAAAACTGTTTTTT. This translates into CASSELGGGGGEKLFF.

This clone has only one observation. This chain connects TRBV5-6 to TRBJ2-6; D unclear. There are 17 residues in the CDR3. Germline loops: CDR1 SGHDT, CDR2 YYEEEE. V gave up 0 bases and J gave up 0 bases, with 10 bases separating them. CDR3 sequence: CASSLVDTHSGANVLTF. The DNA of the CDR3 is TGTGCCAGCAGCTTGGTCGACACCCACTCTGGGGCCAACGTCCTGACTTTC.

The chain uses TRBV6-2 or TRBV6-3 and TRBJ1-5; D is possibly TRBD1 (5 bases). The germline V gene encodes CDR1 MNHEY and CDR2 SVGEGT. The CDR3 runs 20 residues. Trimming removed 6 bases from V and 2 bases from J, with 29 bases in between. The CDR3 sequence is CASSYGPGDPGPKGNQPQHF. CDR3 DNA sequence: TGTGCCAGCAGCTATGGCCCGGGGGACCCGGGACCCAAGGGCAATCAGCCCCAGCATTTT.

The rearrangement links TRBV7-9 to TRBJ2-7; perhaps D is TRBD1 or TRBD2 (5 bases each). This CDR3 comprises 16 residues. Germline CDR1 is SEHNR and CDR2 is FQNEAQ (reference sequence). V lost 3 bases to trimming and J lost 3 bases, with 18 bases between them. CDR3 nucleotide sequence: TGTGCCAGCAGCTTTTCTCCCCCGGCAGGGAGCTACGAGCAGTACTTC. Translating gives CASSFSPPAGSYEQYF.

As concerns this clone: One end of the junction fails to match germline, which may point to a read error. This chain connects TRBV2 to TRBJ2-7; perhaps TRBD2 as D (5 bases). Germline V lookup: CDR1 SNHLY, CDR2 FYNNEI. The CDR3 sequence is 14 residues long. DNA of the CDR3: TGTGCCAGCCGTGAGTCCGGGGAGAGTTACGAGCAGTACTTC. Translating it yields CASRESGESYEQYF.

This chain connects TRBV6-2 or TRBV6-3 to TRBJ2-3, with 9 bases aligning to TRBD2. The J segment lost 13 bases and the V segment lost 4 bases, leaving 3 bases of the junction unmatched. Germline V gene data show CDR1 as MNHEY and CDR2 as SVGEGT. This CDR3 has 11 amino acids. CDR3 loop: CASSSLAGKYF. The CDR3 nucleotides read TGTGCCAGCAGTTCCCTAGCGGGGAAGTATTTT.

The chain has TRBV7-9 and TRBJ2-3, with TRBD2 matching 14 bases. CDR3 length: 17 amino acids. Per the germline V gene, CDR1 is SEHNR and CDR2 is FQNEAQ (reference sequence). After removal of 2 bases from V and 5 bases from J, the junction contained 6 bases not matched to a gene. This CDR3 reads CASSLRRTSGGKDTQYF. In DNA, the CDR3 is TGTGCCAGCAGCTTACGAAGGACTAGCGGGGGGAAAGATACGCAGTATTTT.

V usage is TRBV5-1 and J usage is TRBJ2-2; D remains ambiguous. Trimming stripped 1 base from V and 2 bases from J, with 6 bases between. Looked up from germline, CDR1 is SGHRS and CDR2 is YFSETQ. The CDR3 totals 14 residues. CDR3 residues: CASSLTDNTGELFF. In DNA form, the CDR3 reads TGCGCCAGCAGCTTGACTGATAACACCGGGGAGCTGTTTTTT.

V gene TRBV4-2 combines with J gene TRBJ2-5; 10 bases are shared with TRBD2. After removal of 1 base from V and 5 bases from J, the junction contained 13 bases not matched to a gene. CDR3 length equals 18 residues. Germline values: CDR1 LGHNA, CDR2 YNFKEQ. The CDR3 region is CASSQARPGAGGLETQYF. The CDR3 DNA reads as TGTGCCAGCAGCCAAGCCCGGCCGGGAGCGGGGGGGCTGGAGACCCAGTACTTC.

The rearrangement uses TRBV30 and TRBJ1-4; the D gene is possibly TRBD1 (6 bases). CDR1 and CDR2 (germline): GTSNPN, SVGIG (reference sequence). The CDR3 consists of 13 residues. V was cut by 5 bases and J by 6 bases, with 13 bases left in between. CDR3 nucleotide sequence: TGTGCCTGGGAACGTGGGGGGCATGAAAAACTGTTTTTT. Translating it yields CAWERGGHEKLFF.

This clone was found a few times. CDR3 residues: CASSKRFGTGYSEQYF. The CDR3 bases are TGTGCCAGTAGCAAGAGGTTTGGGACAGGGTACTCCGAGCAGTACTTC. The V gene is TRBV19, the J gene TRBJ2-7; 9 bases are shared with TRBD1. Germline loops: CDR1 LNHDA, CDR2 SQIVND (reference sequence). Trimming cost V 6 bases and J 6 bases; bases outside gene matches: 15. The CDR3 sequence is 16 residues long.

J is TRBJ2-2 and V is TRBV28; D perhaps matches TRBD1 (6 bases). The CDR3 contains 13 residues. The germline gives CDR1 MDHEN, CDR2 SYDVKM. Between the trimmed V and J ends, which lost 6 bases and 4 bases, there was a span of 9 bases. The DNA of the CDR3 is TGTGCCAGCAGACGACAGGTCACCGGGGAGCTGTTTTTT. It encodes CASRRQVTGELFF.

This clone has a handful of counts. The genes are TRBV23-1 and TRBJ1-4, with no clear D. TRBV23-1 qualifies as an ORF whose function is uncertain. Trimming stripped 8 bases from V and 8 bases from J, with 21 bases between. CDR3 length: 15 amino acids. The CDR3 loop is CASHNGSVVEEKLFF. CDR3 coding DNA: TGCGCCAGCCATAACGGATCCGTTGTAGAAGAAAAACTGTTTTTT.

The chain carries TRBV27 and TRBJ2-2; 9 bases are a match to TRBD1. The length of the CDR3 is 15 residues. The germline gives CDR1 MNHEY, CDR2 SMNVEV (reference sequence). Trimming cost V 4 bases and J 5 bases; bases outside gene matches: 5. The CDR3 region has the DNA TGTGCCAGCAGTTCCGGGACAGGGTCAACCGGGGAGCTGTTTTTT. It translates to CASSSGTGSTGELFF.

The chain carries TRBV7-3 and TRBJ2-6, with unresolved D. The CDR3 extends over 15 amino acids. V gave up 2 bases and J gave up 0 bases, with 5 bases separating them. Germline V gene sequence: CDR1 SGHTA, CDR2 FQGTGA. The CDR3 region is CASSLGGSGANVLTF. CDR3 sequence (DNA): TGTGCCAGCAGCTTAGGCGGCTCTGGGGCCAACGTCCTGACTTTC.

The chain recombines TRBV28 with TRBJ1-4, with D perhaps matching TRBD1 (5 bases). The CDR3 spans 14 residues. In germline, CDR1 is MDHEN, CDR2 SYDVKM. V was clipped by 2 bases and J by 10 bases, with 14 bases between them. As DNA, the CDR3 is TGTGCCAGCAGTTTAAGGGGACGTAAGGGAAAACTGTTTTTT. Translation gives CASSLRGRKGKLFF.

The sample holds a few counts of this clone. V is TRBV19 and J is TRBJ1-1; 7 bases are a match to TRBD1. CDR1 is LNHDA, CDR2 SQIVND, per germline (reference sequence). This CDR3 has 13 amino acids. V shed 5 bases, J shed 7 bases, and the junction held 7 bases outside the gene matches. The CDR3 sequence is CASSSTGDSEAFF. Written as DNA, the CDR3 is TGTGCCAGTAGTTCGACCGGGGACAGTGAAGCTTTCTTT.

The gene calls are TRBV5-4 and TRBJ1-2, with unresolved D. The germline V gene encodes CDR1 SGHNT and CDR2 YYREEE (reference sequence). CDR3 length equals 14 residues. The ends were cut back, 2 bases at V and 2 bases at J, with 10 bases in the middle. The DNA for the CDR3 is TGTGCCAGCAGCTTAGGGAACAGCAACTATGGCTACACCTTC. Translating gives CASSLGNSNYGYTF. Variable domain in full (rest from reference TRBV5-4 and TRBJ1-2): ETGVTQSPTHLIKTRGQQVTLRCSSQSGHNTVSWYQQALGQGPQFIFQYYREEENGRGNFPPRFSGLQFPNYSSELNVNALELDDSALYLCASSLGNSNYGYTFGSGTRLTVV.

The V call is TRBV19, the J call TRBJ1-5; D is ambiguous. The germline V gene encodes CDR1 LNHDA and CDR2 SQIVND (reference sequence). There are 12 residues in the CDR3. V gave up 6 bases and J gave up 0 bases, with 3 bases separating them. The CDR3 DNA reads as TGTGCCAGTAGCCCTAGCAATCAGCCCCAGCATTTT. This translates into CASSPSNQPQHF.

The table lists this clone with a count of one. The genes are TRBV7-2 and TRBJ1-2; no firm D call. Germline V gene sequence: CDR1 SGHTA, CDR2 FQGNSA. Between the trimmed V and J ends, which lost 5 bases and 7 bases, there was a span of 14 bases. The CDR3 has 13 residues. This CDR3 is CASSPLGPGGYTF. DNA of the CDR3: TGTGCCAGCAGCCCTCTGGGTCCGGGTGGCTACACCTTC.

This clone came up a few times. V and J are TRBV11-2 and TRBJ1-5; TRBD1 matches 8 bases. The germline CDR1 and CDR2 sequences are SGHAT and FQNNGV. The V gene end was trimmed by 3 bases and the J gene end by 6 bases; junction bases not matched to a gene: 4. The CDR3 is made up of 14 amino acids. CDR3: CASSFSGGGQPQHF. In DNA, the CDR3 is TGTGCCAGCAGCTTCTCAGGGGGCGGTCAGCCCCAGCATTTT.